A single sample is the source of the 25 T cell receptor beta chains below, sequenced in a study of Graves' ophthalmopathy and Graves' hyperthyroidism. Transcripts of RNA were the source for amplifying TCR beta CDR3 regions. The authors performed first-round RT-PCR with HTBI primers and then a second-round multiplex PCR. TCRdb used MiXCR to reprocess the multiplex PCR reads, holding one entry per CDR3 protein. This table has about 550,000 distinct CDR3 sequences, under 45% appearing once. Sample: peripheral blood or thyroid tissue (not recorded which). The receptors originated from an adult man with Graves' hyperthyroidism.

This chain links TRBV20-1 with TRBJ2-1; 13 bases are a match to TRBD2. J was trimmed by 5 bases and V by 3 bases; bases with no gene match: 7. CDR1 and CDR2 (germline): DFQATT, SNEGSKA (reference sequence). This CDR3 comprises 16 residues. In nucleotides, the CDR3 is TGCAGTGCTAGCGTAACTAGCGGGGGGGCGAACAATGAGCAGTTCTTC. This encodes CSASVTSGGANNEQFF.

In its sample, this clonotype was seen many times. This chain joins TRBV7-6 and TRBJ2-5, with 10 bases that match TRBD1. This CDR3 has 15 amino acids. Germline V gene data show CDR1 as SGHVS and CDR2 as FNYEAQ. With 5 bases clipped from V and 5 bases from J, the junction kept 8 bases outside the gene matches. The CDR3 protein is CASSQGTGVLETQYF. In DNA form, the CDR3 reads TGTGCCAGCAGCCAAGGGACAGGGGTGTTGGAGACCCAGTACTTC.

This clonotype was seen a few times. The rearrangement joins TRBV2 to TRBJ1-2; TRBD1 might be the D (5 bases). CDR3 length: 13 residues. With 5 bases removed from V and 4 bases from J, the gap between germline ends came to 11 bases. Per the germline V gene, CDR1 is SNHLY and CDR2 is FYNNEI. The CDR3: CASSSPTVYGYTF. The CDR3, as DNA: TGTGCCAGCAGTTCCCCGACAGTCTATGGCTACACCTTC.

A single count supports this clonotype. The chain couples TRBV12-3 or TRBV12-4 to TRBJ1-2, with D tentatively TRBD1 (5 bases). V lost 6 bases to trimming and J lost 0 bases, with 20 bases between them. This CDR3 is 17 amino acids long. The CDR3 reads CASSRLGTFGANYGYTF. The DNA of the CDR3 is TGTGCCAGCAGCAGACTAGGGACGTTTGGGGCTAACTATGGCTACACCTTC.

This chain uses TRBV12-3 or TRBV12-4 with TRBJ2-7; 9 nucleotides line up with TRBD2. V shed 8 bases and J 2 bases; nucleotides not matched to a gene: 7. The CDR3 runs to 14 residues. CDR3 coding DNA: TGTGCCAGCTCCCCCCGCGGGAGGGCCTACGAGCAGTACTTC. Translated, it gives CASSPRGRAYEQYF.

This clonotype was recorded a few times. This chain connects TRBV3-1 to TRBJ2-2; 8 positions match TRBD2. CDR3 length: 15 amino acids. CDR1 and CDR2 (germline): LGHDT, YNNKEL (reference sequence). J gave up 7 bases and V 1 base, and 5 bases lay outside the gene matches. This chain's CDR3 is CASSQGTSLVGELFF. The CDR3 DNA reads as TGTGCCAGCAGCCAAGGGACTAGCTTAGTCGGGGAGCTGTTTTTT. Full variable domain (missing parts from reference TRBV3-1 and TRBJ2-2): DTAVSQTPKYLVTQMGNDKSIKCEQNLGHDTMYWYKQDSKKFLKIMFSYNNKELIINETVPNRFSPKSPDKAHLNLHINSLELGDSAVYFCASSQGTSLVGELFFGEGSRLTVL.

This clonotype was seen many times. The gene calls are TRBV6-6 and TRBJ2-6; a possible D gene is TRBD1 (5 bases). This CDR3 is built from 16 residues. The germline V gene has CDR1 MNHNY and CDR2 SVGAGI (reference sequence). V was clipped by 7 bases and J by 0 bases, with 13 bases between them. The CDR3 DNA reads as TGTGCCAGCACCTCGAGACAGAGCTCTGGGGCCAACGTCCTGACTTTC. Encoded protein: CASTSRQSSGANVLTF.

To note about this clonotype: A read error may produce the germline difference seen at one junction end. The chain employs TRBV7-8 and TRBJ2-3; maybe TRBD1 (6 bases). The length of the CDR3 is 13 residues. The V gene's germline CDR1 is SGHVS and CDR2 FQNEAQ. The CDR3 loop is CASRLGGVDTQYF. The DNA of the CDR3 is TGTGCCAGCAGGTTAGGGGGAGTAGATACGCAGTATTTT.

This clonotype was detected a few times. The chain uses TRBV29-1 and TRBJ1-4; possible D gene TRBD1, 6 bases. Germline assignment: CDR1 SQVTM and CDR2 ANQGSEA. The CDR3 loop spans 13 amino acids. V was cut by 6 bases and J by 3 bases, with 11 bases left in between. The CDR3 reads CSVEGDSNEKLFF. The CDR3 DNA follows: TGCAGCGTCGAGGGGGACTCTAATGAAAAACTGTTTTTT. The full variable domain, with the rest looked up from reference TRBV29-1 and TRBJ1-4, is SAVISQKPSRDICQRGTSLTIQCQVDSQVTMMFWYRQQPGQSLTLIATANQGSEATYESGFVIDKFPISRPNLTFSTLTVSNMSPEDSSIYLCSVEGDSNEKLFFGSGTQLSVL.

This clonotype was detected a few times. The genes are TRBV6-5 and TRBJ1-1, with a possible D match to TRBD1 (5 bases). The CDR3 covers 13 residues. Trimming shortened V by 5 bases and J by 5 bases, and 12 bases separated the two germline ends. CDR1 is MNHEY, CDR2 SVGAGI, per germline. CDR3 sequence: CASSRGGITEAFF. For the CDR3, the DNA is TGTGCCAGCAGTCGTGGGGGGATTACTGAAGCTTTCTTT.

V and J are TRBV5-8 and TRBJ2-7, with D possibly TRBD2 on 6 matching bases. The CDR3 spans 16 residues. V was clipped by 4 bases and J by 6 bases, with 23 bases between them. Germline CDR1 SGHTS, CDR2 YDEGEE. The CDR3 coding sequence is TGTGCCAGCAGCCAGGGCTGGGACTTCTTCCCAGGCGAGCAGTACTTC. It codes for CASSQGWDFFPGEQYF.

In this sample, this clonotype turned up a few times. The chain couples TRBV15 to TRBJ1-4; D is unclear. Germline V lookup: CDR1 LNHNV, CDR2 YYDKDF (reference sequence). The CDR3 is made up of 13 amino acids. Trimming removed 11 bases from V and 1 base from J, with 11 bases in between. Written as DNA, the CDR3 is TGTGCCTGGAGTATCAGAACTAATGAAAAACTGTTTTTT. It specifies CAWSIRTNEKLFF.

This clonotype was counted many times. This chain uses TRBV5-6 with TRBJ1-6, with no clear D. The CDR3 consists of 14 residues. CDR1 SGHDT and CDR2 YYEEEE come from the germline V gene. Trimming removed 1 base from V and 7 bases from J, with 9 bases in between. DNA of the CDR3: TGTGCCAGCAGCTTGTCCGTCCAGAATTCACCCCTCCACTTT. Translating gives CASSLSVQNSPLHF.

The chain uses TRBV5-1 and TRBJ2-2; TRBD1 might be the D (6 bases). This CDR3 spans 15 amino acids. Germline CDR1 SGHRS, CDR2 YFSETQ. The ends were cut back, 5 bases at V and 5 bases at J, with 16 bases in the middle. CDR3 sequence: CASRPPGHLTGELFF. CDR3 in DNA: TGCGCCAGCAGGCCACCGGGACACCTTACCGGGGAGCTGTTTTTT.

This chain connects TRBV6-6 to TRBJ1-5; 9 bases are a match to TRBD1. The trim removed 6 bases at V and 4 bases at J, leaving 4 bases unmatched. CDR1 MNHNY and CDR2 SVGAGI come from the germline V gene (reference sequence). This CDR3 has 14 residues. In DNA form, the CDR3 reads TGTGCCAGCAGCGGGACAGGGATTAATCAGCCCCAGCATTTT. Translated, it gives CASSGTGINQPQHF.

The CDR3 region has the DNA TGTGCCAGCAGTCGGAAGGGACAGGCGAATGAAAAACTGTTTTTT. Translation gives CASSRKGQANEKLFF. The J gene is TRBJ1-4, the V gene TRBV27; 8 positions agree with TRBD1. The ends lost 5 bases at V and 5 bases at J; junction bases unmatched: 7. The germline V gene has CDR1 MNHEY and CDR2 SMNVEV (reference sequence). This CDR3 has 15 amino acids. Using reference TRBV27 and TRBJ1-4 for the parts outside the CDR3, the full variable domain is EAQVTQNPRYLITVTGKKLTVTCSQNMNHEYMSWYRQDPGLGLRQIYYSMNVEVTDKGDVPEGYKVSRKEKRNFPLILESPSPNQTSLYFCASSRKGQANEKLFFGSGTQLSVL.

In its sample, this clonotype was seen a few times. V gene TRBV20-1 combines with J gene TRBJ2-3, with 8 bases aligning to TRBD2. With 4 bases clipped from V and 4 bases from J, the junction kept 4 bases outside the gene matches. Germline V gene sequence: CDR1 DFQATT, CDR2 SNEGSKA (reference sequence). The length of the CDR3 is 13 residues. The CDR3 region has the DNA TGCAGTGCTATTCTAGCGGGCCCAGATACGCAGTATTTT. It translates to CSAILAGPDTQYF.

Details on this clonotype: This may arise from a read error, as a much more abundant clone is one base away. The rearrangement joins TRBV7-9 to TRBJ1-1, with D uncertain. Per the germline V gene, CDR1 is SEHNR and CDR2 is FQNEAQ (reference sequence). This CDR3 has 13 amino acids. CDR3 sequence (DNA): TGTGCCAGCAGCTTAGCGGGAGGGATTGAAGCTCTCTTT. It yields the protein CASSLAGGIEALF.

The V and J genes are TRBV6-1 and TRBJ1-5; 9 positions match TRBD1. Germline lookup yields CDR1 MNHNS and CDR2 SASEGT. The CDR3 contains 14 residues. Trimming removed 6 bases from V and 7 bases from J; junction bases left unmatched: 7. CDR3 in DNA: TGTGCCAGCAGGGTTACAGGGGGCGGGCAGCCCCAGCATTTT. This sequence encodes CASRVTGGGQPQHF.

This clonotype showed up many times. This chain connects TRBV20-1 to TRBJ1-2; 7 bases map to TRBD1. Germline assignment: CDR1 DFQATT and CDR2 SNEGSKA (reference sequence). V lost 5 bases, J lost 1 base, and 7 bases stayed unmatched. The CDR3 loop spans 14 amino acids. CDR3 DNA: TGCAGTGCTCTTGACAGGGTACTTAACTATGGCTACACCTTC. Amino acid sequence: CSALDRVLNYGYTF.

The J gene is TRBJ2-5, the V gene TRBV2; the match to TRBD1 covers 9 bases. V dropped 3 bases and J dropped 4; count of bases not matched to a gene: 9. This CDR3 comprises 16 residues. The germline CDR1 and CDR2 sequences are SNHLY and FYNNEI. CDR3 nucleotide sequence: TGTGCCAGCAGTGATGGACAGGGGAATCGAGGAGAGACCCAGTACTTC. Its protein is CASSDGQGNRGETQYF.

V usage is TRBV15 and J usage is TRBJ2-7, with D unclear. V was clipped by 1 base and J by 4 bases, with 14 bases between them. Germline loops: CDR1 LNHNV, CDR2 YYDKDF (reference sequence). The length of the CDR3 is 15 residues. CDR3 in amino acids: CATSRVLGQEYEQYF. CDR3 DNA: TGTGCCACCAGCAGAGTTCTAGGGCAGGAGTACGAGCAGTACTTC.

This clonotype was seen at least ten times. This chain uses TRBV5-1 with TRBJ2-5, with 8 positions matching TRBD2. The V and J ends lost 2 bases and 5 bases, in that order; junction bases with no gene match: 8. The CDR3 is 15 residues long. Germline loops: CDR1 SGHRS, CDR2 YFSETQ. CDR3: CASSLTGLVGETQYF. The CDR3 bases are TGCGCCAGCAGCTTAACGGGACTAGTCGGGGAGACCCAGTACTTC.

This clonotype was detected ten times or more. This chain connects TRBV7-8 to TRBJ1-4; D remains unclear. V shed 8 bases and J shed 0 bases, with 13 bases lying between them. The CDR3 has 15 residues. Germline assignment: CDR1 SGHVS and CDR2 FQNEAQ. The CDR3: CASEGKSATNEKLFF. The CDR3 DNA sequence: TGTGCCAGCGAGGGAAAATCTGCAACTAATGAAAAACTGTTTTTT.

The chain recombines TRBV7-9 with TRBJ2-7, with 7 bases aligning to TRBD1. J was trimmed by 2 bases and V by 6 bases; bases with no gene match: 10. The V gene's germline CDR1 is SEHNR and CDR2 FQNEAQ (reference sequence). The CDR3 length is 15 residues. CDR3 nucleotide sequence: TGTGCCAGCAGTCTTAAACAGGGGACAACCTACGAGCAGTACTTC. Its protein is CASSLKQGTTYEQYF. The whole variable domain, filled in from reference TRBV7-9 and TRBJ2-7, reads DTGVSQNPRHKITKRGQNVTFRCDPISEHNRLYWYRQTLGQGPEFLTYFQNEAQLEKSRLLSDRFSAERPKGSFSTLEIQRTEQGDSAMYLCASSLKQGTTYEQYFGPGTRLTVT.